What follows are 4 T cell receptor beta chains derived from one specimen sequenced in a study of shared clonotypes between healthy human individuals. Assay: immunoSEQ multiplex PCR; the TCRdb copy retains only in-frame clones and omits some. The repertoire holds some 79,000 clones, about 64% seen once, with roughly 56% in the top ten. The sample consisted of memory CD8+ T cells sorted from blood. Subset: CD45RO+ cells pooled with CCR7-negative TemRA cells. The receptors originated from a man younger than 45 in good health.

A word on this clone: One end of the junction fails to match germline, which may point to a read error. This chain connects TRBV6-1 to TRBJ2-7; 12 nucleotides align to TRBD2. Germline V gives CDR1 MNHNS, CDR2 SASEGT. CDR3 length equals 15 residues. The CDR3 DNA is TGTGCCATCAGTGAATCGACTAGCGGGAGTTACGAGCAGTACTTC. Translated, it gives CAISESTSGSYEQYF.

The V and J genes are TRBV6-4 and TRBJ2-1, with 10 nucleotides matching TRBD2. V lost 2 bases to trimming and J lost 5 bases; unmatched junction nucleotides: 6. The CDR3 has 16 residues. Germline V gene sequence: CDR1 MRHNA, CDR2 SNTAGT. As DNA, the CDR3 is TGTGCCAGCAGTGACGAAGCGGGAGGGCCAAACAATGAGCAGTTCTTC. It codes for CASSDEAGGPNNEQFF.

This clone was seen a few times. The rearrangement joins TRBV19 to TRBJ1-1; D gene uncertain. The CDR3 loop spans 12 amino acids. Germline lookup yields CDR1 LNHDA and CDR2 SQIVND (reference sequence). V lost 5 bases and J lost 5, with 9 bases in between. CDR3 residues: CASSPVGTEAFF. The CDR3, as DNA: TGTGCCAGTAGTCCGGTAGGAACTGAAGCTTTCTTT. The whole variable domain, remainder taken from reference TRBV19 and TRBJ1-1, is DGGITQSPKYLFRKEGQNVTLSCEQNLNHDAMYWYRQDPGQGLRLIYYSQIVNDFQKGDIAEGYSVSREKKESFPLTVTSAQKNPTAFYLCASSPVGTEAFFGQGTRLTVV.

V is TRBV5-1 and J is TRBJ2-3, with TRBD1 identical over 7 bases. J gave up 4 bases and V 2 bases, and 4 bases lay outside the gene matches. The CDR3 loop spans 14 amino acids. The V gene's germline CDR1 is SGHRS and CDR2 YFSETQ. DNA of the CDR3: TGCGCCAGCAGCTTAGACAGGGACGCAGATACGCAGTATTTT. Amino acids: CASSLDRDADTQYF.